This T cell receptor (beta chain) comes out of a study of cytomegalovirus exposure and HLA in healthy donors. With 60 Vbeta and 13 Jbeta primers, the PCR was carried out. Method: immunoSEQ multiplex PCR; TCRdb's copy keeps in-frame clones and lacks some. The table has about 160,000 clones, around four fifths seen once. From germline, CDR1 is MNHEY and CDR2 SMNVEV (reference sequence). Trimming cost V 10 bases and J 5 bases, with 23 bases left between them. The length of the CDR3 is 15 residues. This clone was seen once. This TCR derives from a woman under 30 in good health and CMV-seronegative. Sequencing was performed on PBMCs. The chain uses TRBV27 and TRBJ1-2; TRBD1 might be the D (5 bases). CDR3 sequence (DNA): TGTGCCACCAGCCCATCGGGTATGGGGGGGTATGGCTACACCTTC. Residues: CATSPSGMGGYGYTF.